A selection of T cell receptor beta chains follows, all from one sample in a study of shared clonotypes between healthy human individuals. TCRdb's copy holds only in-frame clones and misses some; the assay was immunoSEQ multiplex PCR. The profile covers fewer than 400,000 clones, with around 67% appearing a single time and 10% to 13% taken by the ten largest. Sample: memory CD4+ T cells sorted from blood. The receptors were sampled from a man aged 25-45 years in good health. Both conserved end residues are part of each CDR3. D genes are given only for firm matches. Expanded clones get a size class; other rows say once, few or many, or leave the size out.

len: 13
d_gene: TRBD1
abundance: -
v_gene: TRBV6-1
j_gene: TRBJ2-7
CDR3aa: CASSPTGGYEQYF
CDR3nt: TGTGCCAGCAGTCCGACAGGGGGCTACGAGCAGTACTTC

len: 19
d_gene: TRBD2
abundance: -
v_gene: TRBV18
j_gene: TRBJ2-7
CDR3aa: CASSPGIAGGTGRAYEQYF
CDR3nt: TGTGCCAGCTCACCAGGTATAGCGGGAGGTACGGGACGAGCCTACGAGCAGTACTTC

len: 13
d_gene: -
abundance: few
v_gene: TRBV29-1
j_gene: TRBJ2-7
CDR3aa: CSLPPTQGYEQYF
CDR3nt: TGCAGCCTCCCCCCCACACAGGGCTACGAGCAGTACTTC

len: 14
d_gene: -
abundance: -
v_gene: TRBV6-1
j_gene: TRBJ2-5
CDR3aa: CASSEWGRQETQYF
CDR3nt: TGTGCCAGCAGTGAATGGGGCAGACAAGAGACCCAGTACTTC

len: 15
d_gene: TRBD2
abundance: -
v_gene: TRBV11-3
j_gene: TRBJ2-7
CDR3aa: CASSSGLADRYEQYF
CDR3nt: TGTGCCAGCAGCTCGGGACTAGCAGACCGCTACGAGCAGTACTTC

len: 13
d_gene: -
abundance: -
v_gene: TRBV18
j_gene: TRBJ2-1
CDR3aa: CASSPWQTNEQFF
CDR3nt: TGTGCCAGCTCACCGTGGCAGACCAATGAGCAGTTCTTC

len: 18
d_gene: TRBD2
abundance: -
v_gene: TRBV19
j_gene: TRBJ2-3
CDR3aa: CASSVGRLAGGRTDTQYF
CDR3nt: TGTGCCAGTAGTGTAGGACGACTAGCGGGAGGACGCACAGATACGCAGTATTTT

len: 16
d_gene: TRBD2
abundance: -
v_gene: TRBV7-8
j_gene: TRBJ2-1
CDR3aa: CASSLGLAGEGNEQFF
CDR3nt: TGTGCCAGCAGCTTAGGCCTAGCGGGAGAGGGGAATGAGCAGTTCTTC

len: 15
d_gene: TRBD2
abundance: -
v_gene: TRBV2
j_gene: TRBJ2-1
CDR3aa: CASSQTSGRVNEQFF
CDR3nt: TGTGCCAGCAGCCAGACTAGCGGGAGGGTAAATGAGCAGTTCTTC

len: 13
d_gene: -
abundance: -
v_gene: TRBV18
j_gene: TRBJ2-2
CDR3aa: CASSPGTVGELFF
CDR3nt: TGTGCCAGCTCACCGGGTACGGTCGGGGAGCTGTTTTTT

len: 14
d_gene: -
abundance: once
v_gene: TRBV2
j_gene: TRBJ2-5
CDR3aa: CASQREGWRETQYF
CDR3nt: TGTGCCAGCCAACGCGAGGGTTGGAGAGAGACCCAGTACTTC

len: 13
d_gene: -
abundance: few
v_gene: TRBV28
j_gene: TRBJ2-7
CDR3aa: CASSLVSVKLLYF
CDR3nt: TGTGCCAGCAGTTTGGTATCGGTAAAGCTATTGTACTTC

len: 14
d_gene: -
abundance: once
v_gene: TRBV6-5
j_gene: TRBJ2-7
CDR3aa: CASSIRDLTGEQYF
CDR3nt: TGTGCCAGCAGCATAAGGGACCTAACGGGGGAGCAGTACTTC

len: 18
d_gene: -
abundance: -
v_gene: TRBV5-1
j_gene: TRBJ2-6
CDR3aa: CASSLGTLSNPGANVLTF
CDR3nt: TGCGCCAGCAGCCTAGGGACACTATCTAACCCTGGGGCCAACGTCCTGACTTTC

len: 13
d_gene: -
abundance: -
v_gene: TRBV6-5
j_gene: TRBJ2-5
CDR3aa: CASSLIPQETQYF
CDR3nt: TGTGCCAGCAGCCTGATACCCCAAGAGACCCAGTACTTC

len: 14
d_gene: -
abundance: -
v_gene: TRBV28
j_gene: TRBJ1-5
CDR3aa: CASRIVQANQPQHF
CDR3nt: TGTGCCAGCAGAATAGTGCAGGCCAATCAGCCCCAGCATTTT

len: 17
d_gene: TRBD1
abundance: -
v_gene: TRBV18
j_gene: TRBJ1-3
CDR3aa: CASSPQSPGGSGNTIYF
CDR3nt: TGTGCCAGCTCACCGCAATCCCCAGGGGGCTCTGGAAACACCATATATTTT

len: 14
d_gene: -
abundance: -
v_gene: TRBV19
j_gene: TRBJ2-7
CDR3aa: CASSIDPNSYEQYF
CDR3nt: TGTGCCAGTAGTATCGACCCAAACTCCTACGAGCAGTACTTC

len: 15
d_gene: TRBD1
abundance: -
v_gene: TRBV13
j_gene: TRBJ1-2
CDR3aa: CASSTDRGKSDGYTF
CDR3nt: TGTGCCAGCAGCACGGACAGGGGGAAGAGTGATGGCTACACCTTC

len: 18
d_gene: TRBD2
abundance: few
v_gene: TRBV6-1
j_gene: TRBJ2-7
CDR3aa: CASSDGLAGRGGTYEQYF
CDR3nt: TGTGCCAGCAGTGACGGACTAGCGGGCCGAGGGGGAACTTACGAGCAGTACTTC